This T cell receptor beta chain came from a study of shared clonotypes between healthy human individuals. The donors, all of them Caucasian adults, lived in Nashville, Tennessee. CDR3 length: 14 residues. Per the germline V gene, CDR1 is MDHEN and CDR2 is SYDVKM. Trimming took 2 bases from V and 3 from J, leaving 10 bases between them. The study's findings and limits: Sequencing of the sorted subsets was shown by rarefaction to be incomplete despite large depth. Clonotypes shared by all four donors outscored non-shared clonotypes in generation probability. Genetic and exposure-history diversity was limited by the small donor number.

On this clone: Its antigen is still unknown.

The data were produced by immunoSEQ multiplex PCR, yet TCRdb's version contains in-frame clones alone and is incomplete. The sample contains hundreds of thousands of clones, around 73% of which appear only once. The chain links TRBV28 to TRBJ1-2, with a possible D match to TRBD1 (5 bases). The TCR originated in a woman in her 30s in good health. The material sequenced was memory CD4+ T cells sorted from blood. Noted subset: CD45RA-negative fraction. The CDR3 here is CASSLVGVDYGYTF. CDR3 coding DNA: TGTGCCAGCAGTTTAGTAGGGGTGGACTATGGCTACACCTTC.